The present TCR beta chain was sequenced within a study of regulatory T cells in long-lasting Graves disease. Time point of the sample: newly diagnosed GD, antithyroid drugs for less than 3 months. The TCR library was prepared using RNA isolated from PBMCs. V trimming: 8 bases; J trimming: 6 bases; junction bases outside the gene matches: 10. The V gene's germline CDR1 is MGHRA and CDR2 YSYEKL. The CDR3 totals 15 residues. For TCR beta, libraries came from iRepertoire HTBI primers and Arm-PCR of CDR3 regions. In TCRdb, the multiplex PCR reads were re-called with MiXCR into one record per CDR3 protein. The sample holds about 610,000 distinct CDR3 sequences, about 16% seen once. The data also belong to a second study, concerning T cells in Graves' hyperthyroidism and ophthalmopathy. Turning to that study: Orbital computed tomography, thyroid ultrasound, serum thyroxine and TRAb, and clinical symptoms together informed the diagnoses.

The chain employs TRBV4-1 and TRBJ2-1, with TRBD2 identical over 10 bases. The specimen was peripheral blood mononuclear cells (PBMCs), collected at new diagnosis, from a patient treated with antithyroid drugs. This clonotype was obtained from a man aged 18 to 29 with Graves disease. Here the CDR3 DNA reads TGCGCCAGCGGTCGGACTAGCGGAAAGCTCAATGAGCAGTTCTTC. Translated: CASGRTSGKLNEQFF.